These 8 T cell receptor beta chains were sequenced from one sample in a study of regulatory T cells in long-lasting Graves disease. The time point: persistent/refractory GD, antithyroid drugs over 5 years with positive TRAb. The TCR library was made from RNA that had been extracted from PBMCs in TRIzol. Sequencing libraries for TCR beta were prepared with iRepertoire HTBI primers and Arm-PCR of CDR3 regions. TCRdb recomputed calls from the multiplex PCR reads with MiXCR, one row per CDR3 protein. Among hundreds of thousands of distinct CDR3 sequences listed, about 20% were seen once. The input for sequencing was peripheral blood mononuclear cells (PBMCs), taken when the disease was refractory, from a patient treated with antithyroid drugs. The receptors were sampled from a female donor with Graves disease.

This clonotype was observed many times. V usage is TRBV11-2 and J usage is TRBJ2-2; D ambiguous. V lost 5 bases to trimming and J lost 5 bases, with 12 bases between them. The CDR3 has 14 amino acids. Germline assignment: CDR1 SGHAT and CDR2 FQNNGV. CDR3 protein: CASSPFLGTGELFF. The DNA for the CDR3 is TGTGCCAGCAGCCCGTTTCTCGGGACCGGGGAGCTGTTTTTT.

The chain couples TRBV7-2 to TRBJ1-6; 7 nucleotides align to TRBD1. Germline lookup yields CDR1 SGHTA and CDR2 FQGNSA. J was trimmed by 5 bases and V by 5 bases; bases with no gene match: 6. CDR3 size: 15 residues. In DNA, the CDR3 is TGTGCCAGCAGCCAAGATGGGACAGATAATTCACCCCTCCACTTT. Translation: CASSQDGTDNSPLHF.

In its sample, this clonotype was seen many times. V usage is TRBV7-9 and J usage is TRBJ1-1; the D gene is possibly TRBD1 (5 bases). The CDR3 spans 16 residues. Looked up from germline, CDR1 is SEHNR and CDR2 is FQNEAQ (reference sequence). V lost 2 bases to trimming and J lost 4 bases, with 17 bases between them. Written as DNA, the CDR3 is TGTGCCAGCAGCTTAAGGGGAACGGTCTTGACCACTGAAGCTTTCTTT. This codes for CASSLRGTVLTTEAFF. The whole variable domain, remainder taken from reference TRBV7-9 and TRBJ1-1, is DTGVSQNPRHKITKRGQNVTFRCDPISEHNRLYWYRQTLGQGPEFLTYFQNEAQLEKSRLLSDRFSAERPKGSFSTLEIQRTEQGDSAMYLCASSLRGTVLTTEAFFGQGTRLTVV.

In its sample, this clonotype was seen many times. The genes are TRBV28 and TRBJ1-5; 7 positions agree with TRBD1. The trim removed 6 bases at V and 2 bases at J, leaving 16 bases unmatched. Germline CDR1 is MDHEN and CDR2 is SYDVKM. There are 18 residues in the CDR3. The DNA for the CDR3 is TGTGCCAGCAGCCCCGACAGGGCCCCACGTATTCGCAATCAGCCCCAGCATTTT. Translating it yields CASSPDRAPRIRNQPQHF.

The V gene is TRBV5-1, the J gene TRBJ2-5; 8 nucleotides agree with TRBD1. The germline CDR1 and CDR2 sequences are SGHRS and YFSETQ. This CDR3 comprises 16 residues. J was trimmed by 4 bases and V by 3 bases; bases with no gene match: 11. The CDR3: CASSSTRQGMGETQYF. CDR3 sequence (DNA): TGCGCCAGCAGCTCGACAAGACAGGGGATGGGAGAGACCCAGTACTTC.

This clonotype was seen many times. The J gene is TRBJ2-5, the V gene TRBV28; D is unclear. Deletions cut 3 bases from V and 5 bases from J, with 13 bases between. The germline CDR1 and CDR2 sequences are MDHEN and SYDVKM. The CDR3 contains 14 residues. This CDR3 reads CASSLPGLMETQYF. The CDR3 nucleotides read TGTGCCAGCAGTTTGCCCGGGCTCATGGAGACCCAGTACTTC.

The V call is TRBV4-1, the J call TRBJ2-7; 9 nucleotides align to TRBD1. The CDR3 consists of 15 residues. V lost 5 bases and J lost 0; bases outside the gene matches: 5. Germline values: CDR1 MGHRA, CDR2 YSYEKL. This chain's CDR3 is CASSTGQGISYEQYF. As DNA, the CDR3 is TGCGCCAGCAGCACGGGACAGGGCATCTCCTACGAGCAGTACTTC.

This clonotype has a handful of counts. The chain recombines TRBV3-1 with TRBJ1-2; D gene uncertain. Germline CDR1 and CDR2: LGHDT and YNNKEL (reference sequence). Trimming removed 2 bases from V and 8 bases from J, with 18 bases in between. This CDR3 is 15 amino acids long. CDR3 DNA sequence: TGTGCCAGCAGCCAACAGGCGACCAGGTCCCGCGGCTACACCTTC. This gives the protein CASSQQATRSRGYTF.